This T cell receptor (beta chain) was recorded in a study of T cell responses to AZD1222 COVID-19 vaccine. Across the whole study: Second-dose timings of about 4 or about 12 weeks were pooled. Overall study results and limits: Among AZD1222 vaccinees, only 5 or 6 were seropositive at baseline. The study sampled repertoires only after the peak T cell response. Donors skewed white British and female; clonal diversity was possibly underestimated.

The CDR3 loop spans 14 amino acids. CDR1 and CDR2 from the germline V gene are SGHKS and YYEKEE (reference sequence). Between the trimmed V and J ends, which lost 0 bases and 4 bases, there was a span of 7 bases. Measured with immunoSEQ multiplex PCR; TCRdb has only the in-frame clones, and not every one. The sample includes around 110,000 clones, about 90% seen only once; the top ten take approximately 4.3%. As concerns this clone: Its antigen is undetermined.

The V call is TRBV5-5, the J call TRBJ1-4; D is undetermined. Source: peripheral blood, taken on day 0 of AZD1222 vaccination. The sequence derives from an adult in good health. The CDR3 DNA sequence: TGTGCCAGCAGCTTGGAAAGCTATAATGAAAAACTGTTTTTT. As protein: CASSLESYNEKLFF. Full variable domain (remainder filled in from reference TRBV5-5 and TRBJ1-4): DAGVTQSPTHLIKTRGQQVTLRCSPISGHKSVSWYQQVLGQGPQFIFQYYEKEERGRGNFPDRFSARQFPNYSSELNVNALLLGDSALYLCASSLESYNEKLFFGSGTQLSVL.